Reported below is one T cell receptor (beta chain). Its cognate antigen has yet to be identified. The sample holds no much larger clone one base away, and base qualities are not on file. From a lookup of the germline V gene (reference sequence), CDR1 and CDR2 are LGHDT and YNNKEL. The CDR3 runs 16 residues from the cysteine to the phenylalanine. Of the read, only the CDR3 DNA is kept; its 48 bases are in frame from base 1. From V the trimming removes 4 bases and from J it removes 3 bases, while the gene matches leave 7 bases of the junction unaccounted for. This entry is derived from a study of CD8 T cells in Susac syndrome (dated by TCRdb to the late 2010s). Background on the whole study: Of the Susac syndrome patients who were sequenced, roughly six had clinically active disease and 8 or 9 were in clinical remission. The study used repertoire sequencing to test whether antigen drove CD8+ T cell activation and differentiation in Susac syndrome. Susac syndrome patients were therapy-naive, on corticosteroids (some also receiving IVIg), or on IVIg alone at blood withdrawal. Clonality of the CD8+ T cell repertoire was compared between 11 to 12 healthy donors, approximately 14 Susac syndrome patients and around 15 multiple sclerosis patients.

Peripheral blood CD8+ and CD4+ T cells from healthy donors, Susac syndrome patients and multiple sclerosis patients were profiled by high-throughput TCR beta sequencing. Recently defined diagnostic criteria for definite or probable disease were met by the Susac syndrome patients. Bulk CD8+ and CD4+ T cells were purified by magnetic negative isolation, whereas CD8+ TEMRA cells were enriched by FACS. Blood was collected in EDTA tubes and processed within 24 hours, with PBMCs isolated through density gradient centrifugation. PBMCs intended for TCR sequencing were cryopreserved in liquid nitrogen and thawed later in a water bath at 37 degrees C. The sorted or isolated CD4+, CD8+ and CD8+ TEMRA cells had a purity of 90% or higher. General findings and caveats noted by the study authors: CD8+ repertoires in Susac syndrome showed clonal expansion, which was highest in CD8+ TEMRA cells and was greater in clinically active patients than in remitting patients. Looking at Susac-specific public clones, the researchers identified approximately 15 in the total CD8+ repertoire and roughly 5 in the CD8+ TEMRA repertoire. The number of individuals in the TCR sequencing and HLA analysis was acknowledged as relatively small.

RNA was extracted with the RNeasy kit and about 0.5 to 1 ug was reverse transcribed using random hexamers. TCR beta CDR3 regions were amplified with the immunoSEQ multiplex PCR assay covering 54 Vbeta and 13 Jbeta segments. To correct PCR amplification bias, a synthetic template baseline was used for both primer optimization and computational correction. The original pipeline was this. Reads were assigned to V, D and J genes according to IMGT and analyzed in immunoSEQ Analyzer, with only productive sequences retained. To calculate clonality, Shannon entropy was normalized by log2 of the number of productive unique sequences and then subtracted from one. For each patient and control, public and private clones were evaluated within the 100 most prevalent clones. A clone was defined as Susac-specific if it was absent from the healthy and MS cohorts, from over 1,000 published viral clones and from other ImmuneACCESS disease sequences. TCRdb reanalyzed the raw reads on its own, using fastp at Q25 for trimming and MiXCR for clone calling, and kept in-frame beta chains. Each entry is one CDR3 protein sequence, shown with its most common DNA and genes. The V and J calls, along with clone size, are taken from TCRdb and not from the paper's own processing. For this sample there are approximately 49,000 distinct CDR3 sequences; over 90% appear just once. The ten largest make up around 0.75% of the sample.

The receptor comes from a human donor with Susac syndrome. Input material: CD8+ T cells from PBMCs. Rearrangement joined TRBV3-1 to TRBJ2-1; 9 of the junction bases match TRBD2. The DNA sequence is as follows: TGTGCCAGCAGCCCCGGTCGAGCGGGGGGCTACAATGAGCAGTTCTTC. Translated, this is CASSPGRAGGYNEQFF.